The clone carrying this T cell receptor beta chain was seen a few times. Its antigen is as yet unknown. V was shortened by 0 bases and J by 0 bases, with 10 bases between the two germline ends. The CDR3 is made up of 15 amino acids. Germline V CDR1 and CDR2: DFQATT, SNEGSKA (reference sequence). Amplified TCR beta CDR3 regions derived from RNA transcripts. TCR CDR3 regions were first amplified by RT-PCR with HTBI primers. TCRdb recomputed calls from the multiplex PCR reads with MiXCR, one row per CDR3 protein. Here the sample spans approximately 600,000 distinct CDR3 sequences, approximately 15% being singletons. The data belong to a study of T cells in Graves' hyperthyroidism and ophthalmopathy. Study conclusions and caveats: Among clonotypes expanded in thyroid above 0.001, most were also found in blood.

Fresh peripheral blood, about 9.6 ml, yielded the PBMCs. The sample consisted of blood. The sequence was collected from a woman between 18 and 29 years old with Graves' ophthalmopathy. The chain uses TRBV20-1 and TRBJ2-3, with D uncertain. The CDR3: CSARDALASTDTQYF. DNA for the CDR3: TGCAGTGCTAGAGATGCTCTTGCTAGCACAGATACGCAGTATTTT.